This T cell receptor beta chain derives from a study of blood T cell repertoires in COVID-19. Original processing notes: Estimates of nucleated cell counts were drawn from the amplification of reference gene primers. Here immunoSEQ multiplex PCR was the method, and the copy in TCRdb shows in-frame clones only, minus some. Clone size and V and J calls were adopted from that table, with D and trimming inferred from the DNA. The repertoire includes about 140,000 clones, about 83% of them detected once, and approximately 17% sits in the top ten. Germline-derived CDR1 and CDR2 are MNHEY and SVGAGI. Trimming cost V 0 bases and J 3 bases, with 13 bases left between them. The CDR3 is 16 residues long. This clone occurred once.

Sequencing input: peripheral blood. This clonotype was sampled from a man in his forties or fifties with acute or convalescent COVID-19. The chain uses TRBV6-5 and TRBJ2-3; tentatively, D is TRBD2 (5 bases). The CDR3 nucleotides read TGTGCCAGCAGTTACTCAAGGACCCCGGGGACAGATACGCAGTATTTT. Translation: CASSYSRTPGTDTQYF.